The 14 T cell receptor beta chains in this list originate from one sample, sequenced in a study of cytomegalovirus exposure and HLA in healthy donors (dated by TCRdb to the late 2010s). Library method: the immunoSEQ multiplex PCR assay. For the multiplex PCR, a mixture combining 60 forward primers for TCR Vbeta segments and 13 reverse primers for TCR Jbeta segments was used. In TCRdb, the immuneACCESS table is reduced to in-frame sequences with V and J assigned. These tables do not hold every clone; where another copy was compared, an unresolved V gene accounts for under half, and the others remain unexplained. The sample table records tens of thousands of clones; around four fifths of these occur just once. The biggest ten clones account for 1.6% of the sample. The sample comprised PBMCs. The receptors were sampled from a man aged 30-40 years in good health and CMV-seronegative.

The gene calls are TRBV7-2 and TRBJ1-6, with D maybe TRBD1 (6 bases). The germline V gene encodes CDR1 SGHTA and CDR2 FQGNSA. The V end was cut by 4 bases, the J end by 9 bases, with 16 bases between. This CDR3 has 15 amino acids. In DNA, the CDR3 is TGTGCCAGCAGCTCGCAGGGAGGGGGTGGTTCACCCCTCCACTTT. It yields the protein CASSSQGGGGSPLHF.

The rearrangement joins TRBV10-3 to TRBJ1-5, with 11 positions matching TRBD1. Germline loops: CDR1 ENHRY, CDR2 SYGVKD. The J segment lost 6 bases and the V segment lost 0 bases, leaving 1 base of the junction unmatched. This CDR3 has 15 residues. CDR3 loop: CAISESGTGGQPQHF. CDR3 bases: TGTGCCATCAGTGAGTCCGGGACAGGGGGTCAGCCCCAGCATTTT.

The chain couples TRBV5-1 to TRBJ2-1; maybe TRBD2 (5 bases). With 7 bases removed from V and 0 bases from J, the gap between germline ends came to 14 bases. Per germline, CDR1 SGHRS and CDR2 YFSETQ. This CDR3 contains 15 residues. The CDR3 is CASGRSSGSYNEQFF. In DNA form, the CDR3 reads TGCGCCAGCGGCCGATCGAGCGGCTCCTACAATGAGCAGTTCTTC.

This sequence joins TRBV7-8 and TRBJ2-5; D might be TRBD1 (5 bases). This CDR3 region has 16 residues. CDR1 is SGHVS, CDR2 FQNEAQ, per germline. V was pared by 1 base and J by 0 bases, with 12 bases between. DNA for the CDR3: TGTGCCAGCAGCTTAGGTCAGGGCAGTTACCAAGAGACCCAGTACTTC. Amino acid sequence: CASSLGQGSYQETQYF.

The sample holds one count of this clone. This sequence joins TRBV18 and TRBJ1-1; D possibly corresponds to TRBD1 (6 bases). Germline V gene data show CDR1 as KGHSH and CDR2 as LQKENI. The CDR3 is 17 amino acids. V dropped 6 bases and J dropped 1 base, with 21 bases sitting between them. CDR3 in DNA: TGTGCCAGCTCCCCTTTAGTTGGGGGCGCGGGGAACACTGAAGCTTTCTTT. Amino acids: CASSPLVGGAGNTEAFF.

This chain joins TRBV5-1 and TRBJ2-5, with D possibly TRBD1 on 6 matching bases. This CDR3 spans 14 amino acids. CDR1 SGHRS and CDR2 YFSETQ come from the germline V gene. V was trimmed by 0 bases and J by 4 bases, leaving 10 bases between them. As DNA, the CDR3 is TGCGCCAGCAGCTTGGATGGCAGGGGAGAGACCCAGTACTTC. Translating it yields CASSLDGRGETQYF.

The V gene is TRBV29-1, the J gene TRBJ2-7, with 7 bases identical to TRBD2. V lost 4 bases and J lost 0; bases outside the gene matches: 3. The germline V gene encodes CDR1 SQVTM and CDR2 ANQGSEA. The CDR3 has 13 residues. CDR3 DNA: TGCAGCGTTGTACGGGGGGACTCCTACGAGCAGTACTTC. This encodes CSVVRGDSYEQYF.

This chain links TRBV5-1 with TRBJ1-1; 8 positions agree with TRBD1. This CDR3 is built from 16 residues. The germline gives CDR1 SGHRS, CDR2 YFSETQ. Unmatched junction bases numbered 7, after V lost 2 bases and J lost 1 base. CDR3 sequence: CASSFESGGTNTEAFF. CDR3 coding DNA: TGCGCCAGCAGCTTCGAATCAGGGGGCACGAACACTGAAGCTTTCTTT.

The chain carries TRBV6-1 and TRBJ2-7; 8 bases are shared with TRBD2. TRBJ2-1 explains the end of the DNA better; the J call may be wrong. The CDR3 consists of 14 residues. From germline, CDR1 is MNHNS and CDR2 SASEGT. As DNA, the CDR3 is TGTGCCAGCAGTGCAGCGGGAGTAAGCAATGAGCAGTTCTTC. Translating gives CASSAAGVSNEQFF.

The chain links TRBV9 to TRBJ1-1; TRBD1 agrees at 7 bases. After removal of 0 bases from V and 1 base from J, the junction contained 3 bases not matched to a gene. CDR3 size: 15 residues. Germline V lookup: CDR1 SGDLS, CDR2 YYNGEE. CDR3 loop: CASSVGGTANTEAFF. The CDR3 DNA reads TGTGCCAGCAGCGTAGGAGGGACAGCGAACACTGAAGCTTTCTTT.

This chain uses TRBV28 with TRBJ1-2, with 8 nucleotides matching TRBD1. V shed 5 bases and J 4 bases; nucleotides not matched to a gene: 6. Germline loops: CDR1 MDHEN, CDR2 SYDVKM. The CDR3 length is 14 residues. DNA of the CDR3: TGTGCCAGCAGTACGCCCGGGACAGGCTATGGCTACACCTTC. Translation: CASSTPGTGYGYTF.

Written as DNA, the CDR3 is TGTGCCAGCTCGCAGAGACTAGCGGGAGCCACCGGGGAGCTGTTTTTT. As protein: CASSQRLAGATGELFF. J is TRBJ2-2 and V is TRBV18, with 12 nucleotides matching TRBD2. With V trimmed by 6 bases and J by 4 bases, 6 bases remained unmatched. Germline loops: CDR1 KGHSH, CDR2 LQKENI. The CDR3 has 16 amino acids.

The chain carries TRBV6-5 and TRBJ1-2; 10 bases are shared with TRBD1. Germline CDR1 reads MNHEY; CDR2 reads SVGAGI. This CDR3 comprises 16 residues. J was trimmed by 5 bases and V by 0 bases; bases with no gene match: 6. The CDR3 protein is CASSYSKTGGLYGYTF. The CDR3 DNA reads TGTGCCAGCAGTTACTCGAAGACAGGGGGCCTATATGGCTACACCTTC.

The V gene is TRBV6-5, the J gene TRBJ2-7; the match to TRBD1 covers 7 bases. The CDR3 has 14 amino acids. V shed 7 bases and J 3 bases; nucleotides not matched to a gene: 9. Germline-derived CDR1 and CDR2 are MNHEY and SVGAGI. The DNA for the CDR3 is TGTGCCAGCACCGCGACAGGGAGTCTCTACGAGCAGTACTTC. It yields the protein CASTATGSLYEQYF.